These 5 T cell receptor beta chains came from one sample sequenced in a study of early T cells in non-severe SARS-CoV-2 infection. Using its own MiXCR run on the 5' RACE reads, TCRdb lists one record per CDR3 protein. The sample has around 53,000 distinct CDR3 sequences, roughly 12% seen once. The specimen was whole blood, collected at baseline. These receptors came from an adult who was a healthcare worker with PCR-confirmed SARS-CoV-2 infection or an uninfected control (not recorded which).

This chain uses TRBV7-2 with TRBJ2-7, with a weak D call TRBD2 (6 bases). V lost 4 bases, J lost 5 bases, and 18 bases lay in between. There are 15 residues in the CDR3. Germline V gene lookup returns CDR1 SGHTA and CDR2 FQGNSA. CDR3 coding DNA: TGTGCCAGCAGCTCCCGGGACTCCTTAGACCACGAGCAGTACTTC. This sequence encodes CASSSRDSLDHEQYF.

This clonotype showed up many times. The rearrangement uses TRBV19 and TRBJ2-7; 7 nucleotides line up with TRBD1. CDR1 LNHDA and CDR2 SQIVND come from the germline V gene (reference sequence). V dropped 4 bases and J dropped 5; count of bases not matched to a gene: 14. CDR3 length: 16 amino acids. The CDR3 DNA is TGTGCCAGTAGTACCAACAAGGGGGCTAATATCCACGAGCAGTACTTC. This sequence encodes CASSTNKGANIHEQYF.

The chain is built from TRBV6-2 or TRBV6-3 and TRBJ2-1; no clear D. Trimming left V 5 bases short and J 4 bases short, with 15 bases between. This CDR3 contains 15 residues. CDR1 and CDR2 from the germline V gene are MNHEY and SVGEGT. The DNA for the CDR3 is TGTGCCAGCAGTAGCTTTGGGCAGAAATACAATGAGCAGTTCTTC. Translating it yields CASSSFGQKYNEQFF.

CDR3 nucleotides: TGTGCCATCAGTGAGCGCGACCGGGACAGGGGGACAGAGACCCAGTACTTC. Translation: CAISERDRDRGTETQYF. V usage is TRBV10-3 and J usage is TRBJ2-5; 11 bases align to TRBD1. V lost 2 bases and J lost 4; bases outside the gene matches: 9. The CDR3 has 17 amino acids. CDR1 and CDR2 from the germline V gene are ENHRY and SYGVKD.

This clonotype was found a few times. This chain links TRBV4-2 with TRBJ2-7; either TRBD1 or TRBD2 may supply D (5 bases each). The V gene's germline CDR1 is LGHNA and CDR2 YNFKEQ. The CDR3 loop spans 16 amino acids. Trimming took 0 bases from V and 2 from J, leaving 14 bases between them. Here the CDR3 reads CASSQDWPGATYEQYF. The CDR3 DNA reads TGTGCCAGCAGCCAAGATTGGCCCGGGGCTACCTACGAGCAGTACTTC.